This TCR beta chain was sequenced in a study of identical twins. Study results and limitations: Models underestimated out-of-frame TCR alpha sharing in monozygotic twins. Excess sharing between twins was weaker in beta out-of-frame sequences. Whereas memory repertoires showed no such difference, abundant cord blood beta clonotypes carried fewer insertions.

The CDR3 is 14 amino acids. From the 5' RACE reads, TCRdb called clonotypes with MiXCR, one entry per CDR3 protein. The sample has over 550,000 distinct CDR3 sequences, about 7.1% seen once; the top ten hold roughly 1.6%. About this clonotype: Its antigen is currently unknown. At one of its ends the junction is not consistent with the germline gene, which may arise from a read error.

The sample was also linked to a second study, of yellow fever vaccine responses in identical twins.

The TCR originated in a woman aged 18-29 years in good health. This sequence joins TRBV12-3 or TRBV12-4 and TRBJ1-1; weak D call: TRBD1 (5 bases). Sequencing was performed on PBMCs. The CDR3 DNA is TGTGCCAGCAGAGTCGGGGGGAGCAACACTGAAGCCTTCTTT. Amino acids: CASRVGGSNTEAFF.